This T cell receptor (beta chain) was recorded in a study of early T cells in non-severe SARS-CoV-2 infection. Across the study: Unsorted whole-blood RNA was sequenced in bulk, leaving chains unpaired.

Attached unique molecular identifiers marked individual cDNA molecules. Each CDR3 protein gets one entry after TCRdb re-called the 5' RACE reads with MiXCR. Found here are fewer than 100,000 distinct CDR3 sequences, roughly 6% of them singletons; the top ten hold roughly 8.4%. Findings of the study overall: Anti-spike CD8 responses were favored by VDJdb matching, which missed private and CD4 specificities.

This clonotype has just a few counts. Its antigen remains unknown. Germline CDR1 reads SGHTA; CDR2 reads FQGNSA. V was pared by 5 bases and J by 1 base, with 4 bases of the junction left unmatched. The CDR3 has 15 amino acids. Specimen: whole blood. This sequence was found in an adult who was a healthcare worker with PCR-confirmed SARS-CoV-2 infection or an uninfected control (not recorded which). This chain connects TRBV7-2 to TRBJ1-1; 10 nucleotides align to TRBD1. The CDR3 reads CASSGWDRGNTEAFF. CDR3 DNA sequence: TGTGCCAGCAGCGGATGGGACAGGGGGAACACTGAAGCTTTCTTT. The variable domain in full, completed from reference TRBV7-2 and TRBJ1-1, reads GAGVSQSPSNKVTEKGKDVELRCDPISGHTALYWYRQSLGQGLEFLIYFQGNSAPDKSGLPSDRFSAERTGGSVSTLTIQRTQQEDSAVYLCASSGWDRGNTEAFFGQGTRLTVV.